This note documents a single TCR beta chain sequence. This receptor's antigen is unknown. No much larger clone is present one base from it, and per-base qualities are unavailable. Collaborating institutions collected whole blood in K2EDTA tubes following their own protocols. For TCRbeta analysis, collaborators shipped samples in one of three forms: frozen whole blood, isolated PBMCs, or DNA extracted from either of those sample types. V lost 0 bases and J lost 4 bases, and the count of bases not matched to a germline gene is 5. Sequences MGHRA (CDR1) and YSYEKL (CDR2) are obtained from the germline V gene. Inclusive of the bounding cysteine and phenylalanine, the CDR3 is 15 residues long. The DNA shown is the 45-base CDR3, in frame from base 1. The entry originates in a study of blood T cell repertoires in COVID-19 (dated by TCRdb to 2018 to 2020). Background for the entire study: Samples from collaborators originated in the United States, Italy and Spain and spanned both the acute and convalescent phases of COVID-19. The prospective study material was composed of cDNA or gDNA derived from T cells, B-cell-depleted T cells, or PBMCs. Subjects who had been exposed to COVID-19, were actively infected with it, or had recovered from it provided the deeply sampled blood TCRbeta repertoires that made up the dataset. The repertoires were released in a freely available public database intended as a resource for research on the immune response to SARS-CoV-2. The samples were drawn from two sources: the first 160 participants of the ongoing ImmuneRACE study, and 950 to 1,500 subjects contributed by 6 global collaborators. Nearly every sample came with metadata listing a de-identified subject ID, COVID-19 status, age in years and sex. HLA class I and class II types, where available, came from metadata supplied by the sample provider rather than from assay-based typing. What the study reported, not specific to this receptor: How much clinical and demographic metadata was included differed by source and by participant, and the metadata was provided uncurated.

TCRbeta CDR3 regions were amplified from genomic DNA using the immunoSEQ Assay, a bias-controlled multiplex PCR. On the authors' methods: The number of nucleated cells in each sample was estimated by amplification of reference gene primers within the assay. Sequence reads were collapsed and filtered to measure the absolute abundance of every unique TCRbeta CDR3 rearrangement. For each sample, productive Simpson clonality was calculated as the square root of Simpson's diversity index across productive rearrangements. The source is immuneACCESS, and TCRdb retained only in-frame sequences with V and J called. Part of the clones is not carried over; for the studies checked, unresolved V genes explain less than half of this, and the remainder is unexplained. V, J and clone size are taken as reported in that table, and D and trimming were inferred from the DNA itself. The sample has roughly 120,000 clones on record, 80% to 90% of them singletons. The ten most abundant clones make up 25% to 35% of the sample.

The TCR was taken from a man aged 65-85 years with active or convalescent COVID-19. Input material: peripheral blood. The chain joins TRBV4-1 to TRBJ1-2, and 7 junction bases match TRBD1. The DNA reads as follows: TGCGCCAGCAGCCAAGATCACAGGGGAATCTATGGCTACACCTTC. This gives the protein CASSQDHRGIYGYTF.